This is a list of T cell receptor beta chains from one sample in a study of blood T cell repertoires in COVID-19. This table comes from immunoSEQ multiplex PCR, and its TCRdb copy is limited to in-frame clones, with some not included. This sample carries 250,000 to 400,000 clones, about 87% of them seen once, and the ten largest clones take 1.5% to 2%. The sample comprised peripheral blood. The receptor set was obtained from a woman aged 25 to 45 with COVID-19, enrolled during active disease. Each CDR3 is given with its conserved first and last residue. The D gene is left open where the match is weak. Expanded clones get a size class; other rows say once, few or many, or leave the size out.

size: -
V: TRBV2
J: TRBJ1-5
D: -
DNA: TGTGCCAGCAGTGGCCAGGGTCTACGTCAGCCCCAGCATTTT
CDR3: CASSGQGLRQPQHF

size: -
V: TRBV11-3
J: TRBJ2-2
D: -
DNA: TGTGCCAGCAGCTCCATTGTCGGGGAGCTGTTTTTT
CDR3: CASSSIVGELFF

size: -
V: TRBV6-4
J: TRBJ1-3
D: -
DNA: TGTGCCAGCAGTGTTTACAGGGCTGGGGGAAAAGGAAACACCATATATTTT
CDR3: CASSVYRAGGKGNTIYF

size: -
V: TRBV11-3
J: TRBJ2-7
D: -
DNA: TGTGCCAGCAGTCCCGACCGGGGATGGGACGAGCAGTACTTC
CDR3: CASSPDRGWDEQYF

size: -
V: TRBV29-1
J: TRBJ2-7
D: -
DNA: TGCAGCGTTGAACTCGGGCAAGGGGTAGGGGAGCAGTACTTC
CDR3: CSVELGQGVGEQYF

size: -
V: TRBV12-3/TRBV12-4
J: TRBJ1-2
D: -
DNA: TGTGCCAGCTCAACTCCCCGTGGTGGCTACACCTTC
CDR3: CASSTPRGGYTF

size: -
V: TRBV7-9
J: TRBJ2-1
D: -
DNA: TGTGCCAGCAGCCCCGTGGGGGCGGCGGATGAGCAGTTCTTC
CDR3: CASSPVGAADEQFF

size: -
V: TRBV7-9
J: TRBJ1-2
D: -
DNA: TGTGCCAGCAGCTTCCCCTTAGCTAACTATGGCTACACCTTC
CDR3: CASSFPLANYGYTF

size: -
V: TRBV6-5
J: TRBJ2-5
D: -
DNA: TGTGCCAGCAGCCGGACTCGGGTCCGAGAGACCCAGTACTTC
CDR3: CASSRTRVRETQYF

size: -
V: TRBV5-5
J: TRBJ2-3
D: -
DNA: TGTGCCAGCAGCTCCACCGGGACTCACGCAGATACGCAGTATTTT
CDR3: CASSSTGTHADTQYF

size: once
V: TRBV2
J: TRBJ1-2
D: -
DNA: TGTGCCAGCAGCGTCTTAGACTATGGCTACACCTTC
CDR3: CASSVLDYGYTF

size: -
V: TRBV4-1
J: TRBJ2-1
D: -
DNA: TGCGCCAGCAGCCACTCCGGGACTCCTTCCTACAATGAGCAGTTCTTC
CDR3: CASSHSGTPSYNEQFF

size: -
V: TRBV11-2
J: TRBJ2-5
D: -
DNA: TGTGCCAGCAGCCCCCCCCCAGAAGAGACCCAGTACTTC
CDR3: CASSPPPEETQYF

size: few
V: TRBV7-2
J: TRBJ1-1
D: -
DNA: TGTGCCAGCAGCCCCAAGAGGACGGGAAACACTGAAGCTTTCTTT
CDR3: CASSPKRTGNTEAFF

size: -
V: TRBV24-1
J: TRBJ2-5
D: TRBD2
DNA: TGTGCCACCAGCGGGGGGGCCCGGGAGACCCAGTACTTC
CDR3: CATSGGARETQYF

size: -
V: TRBV18
J: TRBJ1-5
D: TRBD1
DNA: TGTGCCAGCTCATCAAACCCCGGGACAGTGAGCAATCAGCCCCAGCATTTT
CDR3: CASSSNPGTVSNQPQHF

size: -
V: TRBV5-1
J: TRBJ1-2
D: TRBD1
DNA: TGCGCCAGCAGCCCGACAGGGGGTAACTATGGCTACACCTTC
CDR3: CASSPTGGNYGYTF

size: -
V: TRBV5-4
J: TRBJ1-2
D: -
DNA: TGTGCCAGCAGCTTGACAGCTAACTATGGCTACACCTTC
CDR3: CASSLTANYGYTF

size: -
V: TRBV4-1
J: TRBJ2-1
D: TRBD2
DNA: TGCGCCAGCAGCCGTCTAGCGGGGGGGTACAATGAGCAGTTCTTC
CDR3: CASSRLAGGYNEQFF

size: -
V: TRBV24-1
J: TRBJ1-6
D: -
DNA: TGTGCCACCAGTGATTTAGCAGGGAAGGCCTATAATTCACCCCTCCACTTT
CDR3: CATSDLAGKAYNSPLHF

size: -
V: TRBV7-9
J: TRBJ2-5
D: -
DNA: TGTGCCAGCAGCCCTGGACTCTCTTCGGGGACCCAGTACTTC
CDR3: CASSPGLSSGTQYF

size: -
V: TRBV5-1
J: TRBJ2-5
D: -
DNA: TGCGCCAGCAGCTCAGGAGAGACCCAGTACTTC
CDR3: CASSSGETQYF

size: once
V: TRBV5-6
J: TRBJ1-2
D: -
DNA: TGTGCCAGCAGCTTGGAACGGACAATCTATGGCTACACCTTC
CDR3: CASSLERTIYGYTF

size: -
V: TRBV3-1/TRBV3-2
J: TRBJ1-2
D: TRBD1
DNA: TGTGCCAGCAGCCAACTCAGGGGGCGAGGCTACACCTTC
CDR3: CASSQLRGRGYTF

size: -
V: TRBV5-1
J: TRBJ1-3
D: -
DNA: TGCGCCAGCAGCTTGGACGGCAGGGTCTCTGGAAACACCATATATTTT
CDR3: CASSLDGRVSGNTIYF

size: -
V: TRBV7-6
J: TRBJ1-4
D: TRBD1
DNA: TGTGCCAGCAGCCCGAGACAGGGGTTGGATTCTAATGAAAAACTGTTTTTT
CDR3: CASSPRQGLDSNEKLFF

size: -
V: TRBV6-5
J: TRBJ1-5
D: -
DNA: TGTGCCAGCAGTATAGATAGGGGAAATCAGCCCCAGCATTTT
CDR3: CASSIDRGNQPQHF

size: -
V: TRBV12-5
J: TRBJ1-4
D: -
DNA: TGTGCTAGTGGTGGGAATCAGGGTCTTGGGGAAAAACTGTTTTTT
CDR3: CASGGNQGLGEKLFF

size: -
V: TRBV5-4
J: TRBJ2-3
D: TRBD1
DNA: TGTGCCGGATCAAGGACAGGGCTTACAGATACGCAGTATTTT
CDR3: CAGSRTGLTDTQYF

size: -
V: TRBV28
J: TRBJ1-5
D: -
DNA: TGTGCCAGCAGTTTGAAACAGGGAAGCAATCAGCCCCAGCATTTT
CDR3: CASSLKQGSNQPQHF

size: few
V: TRBV2
J: TRBJ1-5
D: -
DNA: TGTGCCAGCAGCCTTAGGGGCCAGCCCCAGCATTTT
CDR3: CASSLRGQPQHF

size: -
V: TRBV7-9
J: TRBJ1-2
D: TRBD1
DNA: TGTGCCAGCAGCCCTACAGGGGTCTATGGCTACACCTTC
CDR3: CASSPTGVYGYTF

size: -
V: TRBV5-1
J: TRBJ1-1
D: -
DNA: TGCGCCAGCAGCCCTGGGGCGGTCACTGAAGCTTTCTTT
CDR3: CASSPGAVTEAFF

size: -
V: TRBV7-9
J: TRBJ2-5
D: TRBD1
DNA: TGTGCCAGCAGCTCACGACAGGGGGCGGGGTGGACCCAGTACTTC
CDR3: CASSSRQGAGWTQYF

size: -
V: TRBV3-1/TRBV3-2
J: TRBJ2-7
D: -
DNA: TGTGCCAGCAGCCTCCGGGACATAGGATACGCTTCCTACGAGCAGTACTTC
CDR3: CASSLRDIGYASYEQYF

size: few
V: TRBV4-2
J: TRBJ2-5
D: TRBD2
DNA: TGTGCCAGCAGCCACACACCGGGGGCGGGGGGGCTAGAGACCCAGTACTTC
CDR3: CASSHTPGAGGLETQYF

size: -
V: TRBV5-8
J: TRBJ2-1
D: -
DNA: TGTGCCAGCAGGACTCCTTACAATGAGCAGTTCTTC
CDR3: CASRTPYNEQFF

size: few
V: TRBV12-3/TRBV12-4
J: TRBJ2-2
D: -
DNA: TGTGCCAGCAGTTTCTCCGCCGGGGAGCTGTTTTTT
CDR3: CASSFSAGELFF

size: -
V: TRBV18
J: TRBJ1-5
D: TRBD1
DNA: TGTGCCAGCTCACCAGGGACAGGGACGGGGCAGCCCCAGCATTTT
CDR3: CASSPGTGTGQPQHF

size: -
V: TRBV19
J: TRBJ2-5
D: -
DNA: TGTGCCAGTAGTAAGGGTGTGGGGGGAACAGAGACCCAGTACTTC
CDR3: CASSKGVGGTETQYF

size: -
V: TRBV11-2
J: TRBJ2-3
D: -
DNA: TGTGCCAGCAGCTCGAGCCCCACAGATACGCAGTATTTT
CDR3: CASSSSPTDTQYF

size: few
V: TRBV7-2
J: TRBJ2-1
D: -
DNA: TGTGCCAGCAGCGGACCAGGGGTACTACAGTTCTTC
CDR3: CASSGPGVLQFF

size: -
V: TRBV5-8
J: TRBJ2-4
D: TRBD1
DNA: TGTGCCAGCAGCTCCGACAGGGGTTCGAACATTCAGTACTTC
CDR3: CASSSDRGSNIQYF

size: -
V: TRBV7-9
J: TRBJ2-5
D: -
DNA: TGTGCCAGCAGCTTCCTATCGGGGGAGACCCAGTACTTC
CDR3: CASSFLSGETQYF

size: few
V: TRBV4-1
J: TRBJ2-5
D: TRBD2
DNA: TGCGCCAGCAGCCGGGGACTAGCGGGCGGACAAGAGACCCAGTACTTC
CDR3: CASSRGLAGGQETQYF

size: -
V: TRBV5-5
J: TRBJ2-2
D: TRBD1
DNA: TGTGCCAGCAGCTTGCTAGGGGGCTCCGGGGAGCTGTTTTTT
CDR3: CASSLLGGSGELFF

size: -
V: TRBV12-3/TRBV12-4
J: TRBJ1-6
D: TRBD1
DNA: TGTGCCAGCAGTATGACAGGGAATTCACCCCTCCACTTT
CDR3: CASSMTGNSPLHF

size: -
V: TRBV5-1
J: TRBJ2-7
D: -
DNA: TGCGCCAGCAGCTTGGAGACAGGTACAACCTACGAGCAGTACTTC
CDR3: CASSLETGTTYEQYF

size: -
V: TRBV6-2/TRBV6-3
J: TRBJ2-7
D: TRBD2
DNA: TGTGCCAGCAGTTACTCGCTGGGACTAGCGGGGGTAAAGAACGAGCAGTACTTC
CDR3: CASSYSLGLAGVKNEQYF

size: -
V: TRBV7-2
J: TRBJ1-5
D: -
DNA: TGTGCCAGCAGCTTTCAGGGAACAAATCAGCCCCAGCATTTT
CDR3: CASSFQGTNQPQHF

size: -
V: TRBV6-2/TRBV6-3
J: TRBJ1-3
D: -
DNA: TGTGCCAGCAGCGACTCCCTGGACACCATATATTTT
CDR3: CASSDSLDTIYF

size: -
V: TRBV18
J: TRBJ2-7
D: TRBD2
DNA: TGTGCCAGCTCACTATCCGGGACTAGCGATTACGAGCAGTACTTC
CDR3: CASSLSGTSDYEQYF

size: -
V: TRBV3-1/TRBV3-2
J: TRBJ2-1
D: TRBD1
DNA: TGTGCCAGCTCGTATACAGGGGACAATGAGCAGTTCTTC
CDR3: CASSYTGDNEQFF

size: -
V: TRBV25-1
J: TRBJ1-1
D: -
DNA: TGTGCCAGCAGACAGGGCACTGAAGCTTTCTTT
CDR3: CASRQGTEAFF